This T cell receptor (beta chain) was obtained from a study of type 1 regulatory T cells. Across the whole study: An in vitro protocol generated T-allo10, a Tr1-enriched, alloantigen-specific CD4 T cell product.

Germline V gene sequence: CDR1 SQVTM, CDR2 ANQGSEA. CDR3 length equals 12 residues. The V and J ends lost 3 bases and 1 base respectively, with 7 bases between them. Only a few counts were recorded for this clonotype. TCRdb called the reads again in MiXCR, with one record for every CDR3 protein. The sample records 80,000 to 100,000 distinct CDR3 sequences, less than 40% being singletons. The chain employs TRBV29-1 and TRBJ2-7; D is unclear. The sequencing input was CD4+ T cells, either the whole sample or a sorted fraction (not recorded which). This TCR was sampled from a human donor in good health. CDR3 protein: CSVEQGSYEQYF. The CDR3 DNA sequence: TGCAGCGTTGAGCAAGGGTCCTACGAGCAGTACTTC.